Presented here are 9 T cell receptor beta chains from one specimen sequenced in a study of cytomegalovirus exposure and HLA in healthy donors. Primers included in the PCR were 60 Vbeta and 13 Jbeta primers. Method: immunoSEQ multiplex PCR; TCRdb's copy keeps in-frame clones and lacks some. The sample consists of around 100,000 clones, 60% to 70% of them appearing once. Material for sequencing was PBMCs. The receptors were gathered from a man under 40 in good health and CMV-seropositive.

The chain combines TRBV13 with TRBJ2-7; weak D call: TRBD1 (6 bases). Looked up from germline, CDR1 is PRHDT and CDR2 is FYEKMQ (reference sequence). With 1 base removed from V and 3 bases from J, the gap between germline ends came to 10 bases. CDR3 size: 14 residues. The CDR3: CASSLVGQDYEQYF. The DNA of the CDR3 is TGTGCCAGCAGCTTAGTGGGACAAGACTACGAGCAGTACTTC.

Of note for this clone: A read error may produce the germline difference seen at one junction end. This sequence joins TRBV7-7 and TRBJ2-7; TRBD1 matches 10 bases. The V gene's germline CDR1 is SSHAT and CDR2 FNYEAQ (reference sequence). The CDR3 has 16 residues. CDR3 bases: TGTGCTAGCAGCTTACGAAGGGACAGGGGAACCTACGAGCAGTACTTC. This gives the protein CASSLRRDRGTYEQYF.

A note on this clone: One end of the junction varies from germline; a read error may be responsible. The chain carries TRBV7-7 and TRBJ2-1, with 7 bases fitting TRBD1. Per germline, CDR1 SSHAT and CDR2 FNYEAQ (reference sequence). This CDR3 is built from 15 residues. Written as DNA, the CDR3 is TGTGCTAGCAGCTTAACAGGGGTTGGTAGTAATGAGCAGTTCTTC. It yields the protein CASSLTGVGSNEQFF.

This clone was detected once. The genes are TRBV5-1 and TRBJ1-2; D is unclear. The CDR3 is made up of 13 amino acids. Germline V gene sequence: CDR1 SGHRS, CDR2 YFSETQ. Trimming took off 5 bases at V and 14 bases at J, with 22 bases between the two ends. The CDR3 is CASSGVEGRALTF. The CDR3 DNA follows: TGCGCCAGCAGTGGTGTGGAGGGTCGAGCTCTAACCTTC.

This chain joins TRBV6-1 and TRBJ1-3; the D gene is possibly TRBD1 (5 bases). Germline V CDR1 and CDR2: MNHNS, SASEGT. The CDR3 has 19 amino acids. V lost 2 bases to trimming and J lost 1 base, with 21 bases between them. In nucleotides, the CDR3 is TGTGCCAGCAGTGAAAGGATATTCGGCAGGGTATCTTCTGGAAACACCATATATTTT. Translated: CASSERIFGRVSSGNTIYF.

V is TRBV11-3 and J is TRBJ2-3, with TRBD2 as a possible D gene (6 bases). CDR1 is SGHNT and CDR2 is YENEEA in the germline V gene. V lost 1 base and J lost 11, with 16 bases in between. This CDR3 is built from 14 residues. This CDR3 reads CASSLGRGSNMQYF. CDR3 DNA: TGTGCCAGCAGCTTAGGGCGGGGCTCGAATATGCAGTATTTT.

V gene TRBV6-5 combines with J gene TRBJ1-3; no clear D. This CDR3 is 15 amino acids long. V lost 0 bases and J lost 1, with 7 bases in between. From germline, CDR1 is MNHEY and CDR2 SVGAGI. The CDR3 reads CASSYSEGSGNTIYF. The CDR3 DNA follows: TGTGCCAGCAGTTACTCAGAGGGTTCTGGAAACACCATATATTTT.

The chain uses TRBV5-6 and TRBJ2-7; perhaps TRBD2 as D (5 bases). Germline values: CDR1 SGHDT, CDR2 YYEEEE. V lost 4 bases and J lost 6, with 11 bases in between. This CDR3 has 12 residues. The CDR3, as DNA: TGTGCCAGCAGCCCGGGAAGGGTCGAGCAGTACTTC. It codes for CASSPGRVEQYF.

This clone was counted only a few times. The J gene is TRBJ2-5, the V gene TRBV6-6, with D perhaps matching TRBD2 (5 bases). V was clipped by 0 bases and J by 2 bases, with 7 bases between them. This CDR3 has 14 residues. Germline CDR1 reads MNHNY; CDR2 reads SVGAGI (reference sequence). CDR3 residues: CASSYSTNQETQYF. CDR3 coding DNA: TGTGCCAGCAGTTACTCGACTAATCAAGAGACCCAGTACTTC.